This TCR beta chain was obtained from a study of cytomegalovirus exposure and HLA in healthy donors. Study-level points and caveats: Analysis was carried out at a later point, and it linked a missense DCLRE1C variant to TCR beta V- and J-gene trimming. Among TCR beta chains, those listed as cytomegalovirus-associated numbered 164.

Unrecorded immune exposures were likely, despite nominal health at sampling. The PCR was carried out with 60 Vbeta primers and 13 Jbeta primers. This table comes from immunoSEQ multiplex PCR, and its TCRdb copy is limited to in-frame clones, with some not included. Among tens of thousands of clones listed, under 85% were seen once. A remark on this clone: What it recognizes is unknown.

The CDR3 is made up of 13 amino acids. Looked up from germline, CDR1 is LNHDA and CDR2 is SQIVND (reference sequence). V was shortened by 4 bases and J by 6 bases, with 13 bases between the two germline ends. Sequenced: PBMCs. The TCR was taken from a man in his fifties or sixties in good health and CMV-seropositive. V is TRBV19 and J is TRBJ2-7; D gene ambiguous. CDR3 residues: CASSTASSLEQYF. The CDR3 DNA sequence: TGTGCCAGTAGTACCGCTAGTTCCCTCGAGCAGTACTTC.